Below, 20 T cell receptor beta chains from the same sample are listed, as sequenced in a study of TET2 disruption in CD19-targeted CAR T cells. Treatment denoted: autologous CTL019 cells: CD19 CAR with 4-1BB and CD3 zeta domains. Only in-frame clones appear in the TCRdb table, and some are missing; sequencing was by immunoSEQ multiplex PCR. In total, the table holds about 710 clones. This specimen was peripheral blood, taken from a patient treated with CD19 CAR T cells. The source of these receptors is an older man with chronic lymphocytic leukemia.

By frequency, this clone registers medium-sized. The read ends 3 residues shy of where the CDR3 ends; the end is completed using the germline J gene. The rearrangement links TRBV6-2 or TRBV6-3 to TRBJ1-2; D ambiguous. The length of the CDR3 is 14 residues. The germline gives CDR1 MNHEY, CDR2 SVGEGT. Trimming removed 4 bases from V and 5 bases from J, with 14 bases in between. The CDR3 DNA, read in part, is TGTGCCAGCAGTTCCTCGTATGAGGCTTATGGC. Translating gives CASSSSYEAYG. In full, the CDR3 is CASSSSYEAYGYTF.

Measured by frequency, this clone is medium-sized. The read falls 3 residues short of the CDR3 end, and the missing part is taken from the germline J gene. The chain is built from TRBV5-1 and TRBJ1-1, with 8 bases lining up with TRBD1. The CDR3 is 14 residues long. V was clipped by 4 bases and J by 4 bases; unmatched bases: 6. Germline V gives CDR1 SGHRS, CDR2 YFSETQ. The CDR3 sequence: CASSPGQEATEAFF. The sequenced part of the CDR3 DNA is TGCGCCAGCAGCCCGGGACAGGAGGCCACTGAA.

CDR3 in amino acids: CASSLATDSLFF. The sequenced part of the CDR3 DNA is TGTGCCAGCAGCTTGGCAACAGATTCG. This chain uses TRBV7-9 with TRBJ2-2; D gene unclear. Read coverage stops 3 residues before the CDR3 terminus; the germline J gene supplies the remainder. CDR1 is SEHNR and CDR2 is FQNEAQ in the germline V gene (reference sequence). The CDR3 loop spans 12 amino acids. The full variable domain, rest sourced from reference TRBV7-9 and TRBJ2-2, is DTGVSQNPRHKITKRGQNVTFRCDPISEHNRLYWYRQTLGQGPEFLTYFQNEAQLEKSRLLSDRFSAERPKGSFSTLEIQRTEQGDSAMYLCASSLATDSLFFGEGSRLTVL.

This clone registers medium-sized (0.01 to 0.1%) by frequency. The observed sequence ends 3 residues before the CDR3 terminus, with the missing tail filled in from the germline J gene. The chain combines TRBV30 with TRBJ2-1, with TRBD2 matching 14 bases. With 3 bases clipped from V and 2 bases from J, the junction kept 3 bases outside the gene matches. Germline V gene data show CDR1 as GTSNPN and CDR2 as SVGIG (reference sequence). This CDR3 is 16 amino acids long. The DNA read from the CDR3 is TGTGCCTGGAGAGAGACTAGCGGGGGGGCCTACAATGAG. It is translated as CAWRETSGGAYNE. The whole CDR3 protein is CAWRETSGGAYNEQFF.

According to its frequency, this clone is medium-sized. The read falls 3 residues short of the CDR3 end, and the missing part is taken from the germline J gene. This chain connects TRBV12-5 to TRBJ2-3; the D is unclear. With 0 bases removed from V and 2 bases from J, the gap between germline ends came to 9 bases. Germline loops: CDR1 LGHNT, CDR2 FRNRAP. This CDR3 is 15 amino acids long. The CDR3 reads CASGLVSSSTDTQYF. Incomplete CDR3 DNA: TGTGCTAGTGGTTTGGTGTCTTCGTCCACAGATACG.

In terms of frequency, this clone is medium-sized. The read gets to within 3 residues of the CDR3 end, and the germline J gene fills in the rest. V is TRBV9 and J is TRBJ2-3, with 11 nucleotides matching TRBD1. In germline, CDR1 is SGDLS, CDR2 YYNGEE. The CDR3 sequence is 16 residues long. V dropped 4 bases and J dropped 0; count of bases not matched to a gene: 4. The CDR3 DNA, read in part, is TGTGCCAGCAGCTCCAGGACAGGGGGCAGCACAGATACG. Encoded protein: CASSSRTGGSTDT. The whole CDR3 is CASSSRTGGSTDTQYF. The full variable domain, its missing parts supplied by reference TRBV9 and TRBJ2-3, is DSGVTQTPKHLITATGQRVTLRCSPRSGDLSVYWYQQSLDQGLQFLIQYYNGEERAKGNILERFSAQQFPDLHSELNLSSLELGDSALYFCASSSRTGGSTDTQYFGPGTRLTVL.

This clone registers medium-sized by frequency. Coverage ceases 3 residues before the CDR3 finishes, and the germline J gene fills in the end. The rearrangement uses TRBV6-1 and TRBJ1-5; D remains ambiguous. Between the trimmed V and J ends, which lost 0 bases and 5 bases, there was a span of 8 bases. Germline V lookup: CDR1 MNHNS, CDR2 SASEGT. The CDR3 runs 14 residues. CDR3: CASSEAHGDQPQHF. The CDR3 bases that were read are TGTGCCAGCAGTGAAGCGCACGGGGATCAGCCC.

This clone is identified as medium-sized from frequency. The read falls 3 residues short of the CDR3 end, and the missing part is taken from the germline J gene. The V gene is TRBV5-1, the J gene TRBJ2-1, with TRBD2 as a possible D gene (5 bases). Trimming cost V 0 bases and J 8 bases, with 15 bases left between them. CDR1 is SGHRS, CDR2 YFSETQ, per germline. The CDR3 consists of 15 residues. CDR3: CASSLEGRGHDEQFF. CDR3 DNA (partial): TGCGCCAGCAGCTTGGAGGGTAGAGGGCACGATGAG.

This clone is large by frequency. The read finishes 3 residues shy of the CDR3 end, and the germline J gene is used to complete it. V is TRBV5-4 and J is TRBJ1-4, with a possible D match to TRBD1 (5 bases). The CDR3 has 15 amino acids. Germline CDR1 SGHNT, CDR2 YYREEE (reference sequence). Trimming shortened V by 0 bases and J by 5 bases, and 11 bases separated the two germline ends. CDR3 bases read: TGTGCCAGCAGCTTGGACGGGGGGTACAATGAAAAA. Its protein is CASSLDGGYNEK. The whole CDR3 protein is CASSLDGGYNEKLFF. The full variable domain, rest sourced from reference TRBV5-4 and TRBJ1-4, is ETGVTQSPTHLIKTRGQQVTLRCSSQSGHNTVSWYQQALGQGPQFIFQYYREEENGRGNFPPRFSGLQFPNYSSELNVNALELDDSALYLCASSLDGGYNEKLFFGSGTQLSVL.

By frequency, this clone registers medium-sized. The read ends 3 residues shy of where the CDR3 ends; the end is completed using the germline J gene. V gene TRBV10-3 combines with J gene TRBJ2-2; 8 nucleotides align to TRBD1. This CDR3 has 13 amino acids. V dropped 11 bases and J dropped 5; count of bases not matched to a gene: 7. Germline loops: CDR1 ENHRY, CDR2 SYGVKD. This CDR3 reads CASQGARTGELFF. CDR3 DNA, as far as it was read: TGTGCCTCTCAGGGGGCAAGGACCGGGGAG.

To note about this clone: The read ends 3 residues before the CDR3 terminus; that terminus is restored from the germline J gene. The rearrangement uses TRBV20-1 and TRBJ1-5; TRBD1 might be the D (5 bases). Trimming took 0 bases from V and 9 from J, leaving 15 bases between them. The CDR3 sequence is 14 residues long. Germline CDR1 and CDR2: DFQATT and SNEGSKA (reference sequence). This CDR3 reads CSARDAGGGWPQHF. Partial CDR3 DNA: TGCAGTGCTAGAGATGCGGGGGGTGGGTGGCCC.

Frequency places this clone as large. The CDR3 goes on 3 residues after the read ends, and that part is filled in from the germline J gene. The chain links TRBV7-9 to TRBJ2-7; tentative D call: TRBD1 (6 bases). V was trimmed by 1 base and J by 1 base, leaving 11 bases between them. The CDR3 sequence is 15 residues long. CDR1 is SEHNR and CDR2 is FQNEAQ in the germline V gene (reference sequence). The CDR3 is CASSLEARGSYEQYF. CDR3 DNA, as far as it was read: TGTGCCAGCAGCTTAGAAGCTAGGGGGTCCTACGAG. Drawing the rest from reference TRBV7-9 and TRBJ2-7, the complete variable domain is DTGVSQNPRHKITKRGQNVTFRCDPISEHNRLYWYRQTLGQGPEFLTYFQNEAQLEKSRLLSDRFSAERPKGSFSTLEIQRTEQGDSAMYLCASSLEARGSYEQYFGPGTRLTVT.

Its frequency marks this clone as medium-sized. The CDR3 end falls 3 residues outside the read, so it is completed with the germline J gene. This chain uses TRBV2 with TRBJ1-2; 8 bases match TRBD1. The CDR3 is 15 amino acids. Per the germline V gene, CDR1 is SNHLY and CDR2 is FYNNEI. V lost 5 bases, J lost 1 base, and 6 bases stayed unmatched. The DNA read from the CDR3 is TGTGCCAGCAGTCCCGGGACAGGAAGTAACTATGGC. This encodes CASSPGTGSNYG. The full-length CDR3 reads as CASSPGTGSNYGYTF.

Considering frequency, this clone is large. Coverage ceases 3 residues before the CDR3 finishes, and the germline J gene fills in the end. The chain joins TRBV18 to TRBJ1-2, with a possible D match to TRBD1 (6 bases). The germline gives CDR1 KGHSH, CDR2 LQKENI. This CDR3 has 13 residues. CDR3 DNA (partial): TGTGCCAGCTCACTTGACAGGTTCGGAGGC. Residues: CASSLDRFGG. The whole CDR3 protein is CASSLDRFGGYTF.

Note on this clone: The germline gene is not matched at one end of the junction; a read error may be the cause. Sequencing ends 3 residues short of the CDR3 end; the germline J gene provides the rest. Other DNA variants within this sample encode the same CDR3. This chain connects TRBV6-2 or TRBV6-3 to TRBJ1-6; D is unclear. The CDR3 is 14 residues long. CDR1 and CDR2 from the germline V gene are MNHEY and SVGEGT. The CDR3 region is CASISNRGNSPLHF. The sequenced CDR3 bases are TGCGCCAGCATATCTAACCGGGGTAATTCACCC.

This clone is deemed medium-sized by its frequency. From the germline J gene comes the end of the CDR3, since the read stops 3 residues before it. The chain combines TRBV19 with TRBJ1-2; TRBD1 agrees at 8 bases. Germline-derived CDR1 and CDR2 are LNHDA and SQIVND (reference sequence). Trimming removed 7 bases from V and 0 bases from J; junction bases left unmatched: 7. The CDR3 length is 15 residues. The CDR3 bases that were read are TGTGCCAGTATCCACCAGACAGGGGCTAACTATGGC. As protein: CASIHQTGANYG. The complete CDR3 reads CASIHQTGANYGYTF.

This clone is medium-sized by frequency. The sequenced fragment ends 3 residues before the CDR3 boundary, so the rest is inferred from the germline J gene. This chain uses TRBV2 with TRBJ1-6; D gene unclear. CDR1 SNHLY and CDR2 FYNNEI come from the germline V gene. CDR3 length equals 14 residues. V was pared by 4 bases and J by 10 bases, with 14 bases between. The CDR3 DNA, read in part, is TGTGCCAGCAGTGGCGGCGGTGCGGGATCACCC. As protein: CASSGGGAGSP. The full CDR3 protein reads CASSGGGAGSPLHF.

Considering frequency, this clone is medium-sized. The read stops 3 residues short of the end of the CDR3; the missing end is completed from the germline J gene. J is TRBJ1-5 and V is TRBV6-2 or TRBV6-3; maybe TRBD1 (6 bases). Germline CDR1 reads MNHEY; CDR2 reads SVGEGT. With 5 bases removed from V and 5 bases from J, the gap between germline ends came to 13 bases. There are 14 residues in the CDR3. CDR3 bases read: TGTGCCAGCAGTCGGACAGCTTCAGATCAGCCC. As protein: CASSRTASDQP. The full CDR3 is CASSRTASDQPQHF.

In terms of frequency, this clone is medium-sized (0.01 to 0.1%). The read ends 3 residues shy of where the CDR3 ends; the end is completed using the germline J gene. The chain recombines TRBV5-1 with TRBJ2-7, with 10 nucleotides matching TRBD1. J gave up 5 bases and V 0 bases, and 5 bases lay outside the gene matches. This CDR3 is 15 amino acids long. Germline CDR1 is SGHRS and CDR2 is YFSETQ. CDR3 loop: CASSLEGQGGDEQYF. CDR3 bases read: TGCGCCAGCAGCTTGGAAGGACAGGGGGGAGACGAG. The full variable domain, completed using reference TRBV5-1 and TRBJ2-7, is KAGVTQTPRYLIKTRGQQVTLSCSPISGHRSVSWYQQTPGQGLQFLFEYFSETQRNKGNFPGRFSGRQFSNSRSEMNVSTLELGDSALYLCASSLEGQGGDEQYFGPGTRLTVT.

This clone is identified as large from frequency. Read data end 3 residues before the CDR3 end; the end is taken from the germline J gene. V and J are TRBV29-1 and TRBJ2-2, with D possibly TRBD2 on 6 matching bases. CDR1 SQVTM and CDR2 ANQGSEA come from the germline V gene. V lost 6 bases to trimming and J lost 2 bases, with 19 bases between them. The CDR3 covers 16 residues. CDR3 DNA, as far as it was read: TGCAGCGTGACCGGGACTCCATCCGACAACACCGGGGAG. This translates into CSVTGTPSDNTGE. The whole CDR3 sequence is CSVTGTPSDNTGELFF.